This T cell receptor beta chain comes out of a study of T cell repertoires in cytomegalovirus infection. TCRdb reanalysed the reads using MiXCR and keeps one entry per CDR3 protein. This sample yields approximately 910,000 distinct CDR3 sequences, of which approximately 31% are seen a single time; around 15% belongs to the top ten. A note on this clonotype: Antigen unknown.

This CDR3 region has 15 residues. The germline V gene encodes CDR1 MNHEY and CDR2 SVGEGT. After removal of 4 bases from V and 3 bases from J, the junction contained 9 bases not matched to a gene. The rearrangement joins TRBV6-2 or TRBV6-3 to TRBJ2-7; 7 positions agree with TRBD2. This specimen was cultured CD8+ T cells from PBMCs, taken from culture after CMV antigen stimulation. This clonotype was sampled from a human donor in good health (CMV status not recorded). Some clones in this sample may be carry-over from other donors' samples. CDR3 residues: CASSWPAGTFYEQYF. CDR3 sequence (DNA): TGTGCCAGCAGTTGGCCAGCGGGGACTTTCTACGAGCAGTACTTC.